These 16 T cell receptor beta chains were all obtained from the same sample, sequenced in a study of naive and memory T cell subsets. Both TRBC1 and TRBC2 were covered by a beta constant-region primer of two equimolar oligonucleotides. Four rounds of PCR amplified the ligated cDNA using nested alpha and beta constant-region primers plus SP2. TCRdb redid the calling of the UMI-ligation and nested PCR reads with MiXCR, one entry per CDR3 protein. The sample yields tens of thousands of distinct CDR3 sequences, roughly 9.2% seen once. Source material: naive CD8+ T cells from blood. These receptors came from a human donor in good health.

This clonotype was recorded at least ten times. The gene calls are TRBV10-3 and TRBJ2-7, with 7 bases fitting TRBD2. The CDR3 spans 15 residues. J was trimmed by 9 bases and V by 0 bases; bases with no gene match: 11. The germline V gene has CDR1 ENHRY and CDR2 SYGVKD. CDR3 loop: CAISESISGRSGQYF. As DNA, the CDR3 is TGTGCCATCAGTGAGTCAATTAGCGGGCGGTCGGGGCAGTACTTC.

In its sample, this clonotype was seen a few times. J is TRBJ1-2 and V is TRBV2, with a weak D call TRBD1 (5 bases). CDR1 SNHLY and CDR2 FYNNEI come from the germline V gene. Trimming took off 8 bases at V and 4 bases at J, with 17 bases between the two ends. The CDR3 covers 14 residues. CDR3 in amino acids: CASLPPDSFYGYTF. In DNA, the CDR3 is TGTGCCAGCCTTCCCCCCGACAGTTTCTATGGCTACACCTTC.

This clonotype has a count of ten or more. The V gene is TRBV19, the J gene TRBJ2-7, with D possibly being TRBD1 (7 bases). V lost 5 bases, J lost 4 bases, and 18 bases lay in between. Per the germline V gene, CDR1 is LNHDA and CDR2 is SQIVND (reference sequence). CDR3 length: 15 residues. CDR3 DNA: TGTGCCAGTAGTTCGGGGGACAGACCAGTTTACGAGCAGTACTTC. Protein sequence: CASSSGDRPVYEQYF. Filled out from reference TRBV19 and TRBJ2-7, the complete variable domain reads DGGITQSPKYLFRKEGQNVTLSCEQNLNHDAMYWYRQDPGQGLRLIYYSQIVNDFQKGDIAEGYSVSREKKESFPLTVTSAQKNPTAFYLCASSSGDRPVYEQYFGPGTRLTVT.

The table lists this clonotype with a few counts. The chain combines TRBV29-1 with TRBJ2-1, with 8 bases aligning to TRBD2. In germline, CDR1 is SQVTM, CDR2 ANQGSEA. The junction had 5 bases not matched to a gene; V was cut back by 1 base and J by 0 bases. CDR3 length: 16 amino acids. The DNA for the CDR3 is TGCAGCGTTGAAGCCGTCAGCGGGAGCTCCTACAATGAGCAGTTCTTC. Residues: CSVEAVSGSSYNEQFF.

The sample holds a few counts of this clonotype. The chain joins TRBV9 to TRBJ2-7; 12 bases match TRBD2. Germline trimming cut 3 bases from V and 5 bases from J; bases unmatched to any gene: 6. The CDR3 loop spans 15 amino acids. Germline CDR1 and CDR2: SGDLS and YYNGEE. The CDR3 DNA is TGTGCCAGCAGCGCTAGCGGGAGGGCATTGGACGAGCAGTACTTC. Translated: CASSASGRALDEQYF.

This clonotype was picked up many times. The rearrangement joins TRBV12-3 or TRBV12-4 to TRBJ1-5; 9 bases fit TRBD1. The CDR3 length is 14 residues. V was clipped by 6 bases and J by 2 bases; unmatched bases: 2. The CDR3 sequence: CASRWTGGNQPQHF. The CDR3 DNA follows: TGTGCCAGCAGGTGGACAGGGGGCAATCAGCCCCAGCATTTT.

The gene calls are TRBV6-5 and TRBJ1-1; the match to TRBD1 covers 10 bases. The length of the CDR3 is 13 residues. Germline CDR1 is MNHEY and CDR2 is SVGAGI. The ends lost 2 bases at V and 8 bases at J; junction bases unmatched: 2. The chain's CDR3 is CASSYRQGAEAFF. The CDR3 nucleotides are TGTGCCAGCAGTTACCGACAGGGGGCGGAAGCTTTCTTT.

The sample holds a few counts of this clonotype. The chain links TRBV27 to TRBJ2-5; 12 nucleotides match TRBD2. The CDR3 consists of 15 residues. CDR1 is MNHEY, CDR2 SMNVEV, per germline (reference sequence). Trimming removed 8 bases from V and 3 bases from J; junction bases left unmatched: 7. The CDR3 sequence is CASQRLAGVKETQYF. The CDR3 nucleotides read TGTGCCAGCCAAAGACTAGCGGGAGTAAAAGAGACCCAGTACTTC.

The CDR3: CASSSGGSTQYF. The CDR3 DNA follows: TGTGCCAGCAGCTCGGGAGGGAGCACGCAGTATTTT. The chain links TRBV5-6 to TRBJ2-3; 8 bases are shared with TRBD2. The CDR3 totals 12 residues. Germline V lookup: CDR1 SGHDT, CDR2 YYEEEE. V dropped 3 bases and J dropped 9; count of bases not matched to a gene: 3.

This clonotype was counted at least ten times. The chain employs TRBV12-5 and TRBJ2-1; TRBD2 matches at 8 bases. This CDR3 is built from 16 residues. V lost 3 bases, J lost 7 bases, and 11 bases stayed unmatched. Germline V gene sequence: CDR1 LGHNT, CDR2 FRNRAP. The CDR3 DNA reads as TGTGCTAGTGGTTTCCCCTTGACGGCGGGAGGAAATGAGCAGTTCTTC. As protein: CASGFPLTAGGNEQFF.

This clonotype was seen ten or more times. V gene TRBV29-1 combines with J gene TRBJ2-5; TRBD2 aligns across 8 bases. CDR1 is SQVTM and CDR2 is ANQGSEA in the germline V gene. The CDR3 consists of 16 residues. The ends lost 7 bases at V and 5 bases at J; junction bases unmatched: 18. This CDR3 is CSAHQRAGVNKETQYF. The CDR3 bases are TGCAGCGCCCATCAACGAGCGGGAGTCAATAAGGAGACCCAGTACTTC.

At least ten counts were recorded for this clonotype. The genes are TRBV12-3 or TRBV12-4 and TRBJ2-7, with a weak D call TRBD2 (5 bases). The ends were cut back, 6 bases at V and 1 base at J, with 13 bases in the middle. The CDR3 runs 14 residues. The CDR3, as DNA: TGTGCCAGCAGAGAACTAGTCGGTTCCTACGAGCAGTACTTC. Its translation: CASRELVGSYEQYF.

The sample holds many counts of this clonotype. J is TRBJ2-7 and V is TRBV29-1, with 8 bases lining up with TRBD1. Trimming at V came to 4 bases and at J to 5 bases, leaving 4 bases not matched to a gene. Germline V CDR1 and CDR2: SQVTM, ANQGSEA. The CDR3 sequence is 12 residues long. The CDR3: CSVGTGHDEQYF. The CDR3 DNA sequence: TGCAGCGTTGGGACAGGGCACGACGAGCAGTACTTC.

In its sample, this clonotype was seen many times. The V gene is TRBV25-1, the J gene TRBJ2-1; 9 bases are a match to TRBD2. The CDR3 contains 16 residues. The junction had 7 bases not matched to a gene; V was cut back by 3 bases and J by 4 bases. In germline, CDR1 is MGHDK, CDR2 SYGVNS. The DNA of the CDR3 is TGTGCCAGCAGTGACTTAGGCGGGAGGGAGTACAATGAGCAGTTCTTC. It encodes CASSDLGGREYNEQFF. Combining the CDR3 with reference TRBV25-1 and TRBJ2-1 gives the whole variable domain EADIYQTPRYLVIGTGKKITLECSQTMGHDKMYWYQQDPGMELHLIHYSYGVNSTEKGDLSSESTVSRIRTEHFPLTLESARPSHTSQYLCASSDLGGREYNEQFFGPGTRLTVL.

This clonotype was seen only a few times. The rearrangement joins TRBV24-1 to TRBJ1-2; no reliable D call. The CDR3 loop spans 12 amino acids. V lost 4 bases and J 7 bases, leaving 9 bases between the germline ends. Germline V gene data show CDR1 as KGHDR and CDR2 as SFDVKD. This CDR3 is CATSEGGSGYTF. In DNA, the CDR3 is TGTGCCACCAGTGAGGGAGGGTCTGGCTACACCTTC.

This clonotype has a count of ten or more. The chain's CDR3 is CSVDNGRQAEAFF. The DNA of the CDR3 is TGCAGCGTTGATAACGGGCGTCAAGCTGAAGCTTTCTTT. The rearrangement joins TRBV29-1 to TRBJ1-1; D gene unclear. The V gene lost 3 bases and the J gene lost 6 bases, with 14 bases spanning the gap. Germline V gene data show CDR1 as SQVTM and CDR2 as ANQGSEA. The CDR3 is made up of 13 amino acids. Supplemented by reference TRBV29-1 and TRBJ1-1, the full variable domain reads SAVISQKPSRDICQRGTSLTIQCQVDSQVTMMFWYRQQPGQSLTLIATANQGSEATYESGFVIDKFPISRPNLTFSTLTVSNMSPEDSSIYLCSVDNGRQAEAFFGQGTRLTVV.